A selection of T cell receptor beta chains follows, all from one sample in a study of breast tumors, draining lymph nodes, adjacent tissues. A single record per CDR3 protein comes from TCRdb applying MiXCR to the multiplex PCR reads. The sample comprises about 220,000 distinct CDR3 sequences, nearly 35% of which are singletons, and about 3.3% rests with the top ten. Sequencing used axillary lymph node tissue. These receptor sequences come from a female donor with breast cancer. Some clones in this sample may be carry-over from other donors' samples. CDR3s include the opening cysteine and the closing phenylalanine or tryptophan. D genes are given only for firm matches. Size is stated for part of the rows, as once, few or many counts, or as a class when the clone is expanded.

d_call	clone_size	j_call	v_call	cdr3_nt	cdr3_aa
NA	few	TRBJ2-2	TRBV3-1	TGTGCCAGCAGCCAAGATGGCCCCCCCTTAGGGGAGCTGTTTTTT	CASSQDGPPLGELFF
NA	many	TRBJ1-2	TRBV19	TGTGCCAGTAGTATCGGAGGGAGGGGCAACTATGGCTACACCTTC	CASSIGGRGNYGYTF
NA	many	TRBJ2-2	TRBV9	TGTGCCAGCAGCGGGCCGACGGCGAACACCGGGGAGCTGTTTTTT	CASSGPTANTGELFF
NA	NA	TRBJ2-3	TRBV7-6	TGTGCCAGCAGCTTACCCTTTGGGCAAGGGACAGATACGCAGTATTTT	CASSLPFGQGTDTQYF
NA	many	TRBJ1-3	TRBV2	TGTGCCAGCAGTTTAGACAGTTACTCTGGAAACACCATATATTTT	CASSLDSYSGNTIYF
NA	few	TRBJ1-2	TRBV28	TGTGCCAGCAGTAATAGGGCTGGCTATGGCTACACCTTC	CASSNRAGYGYTF
TRBD1	many	TRBJ2-3	TRBV7-2	TGTGCCAGCACGCTGGGACAGGGGGCAGATACGCAGTATTTT	CASTLGQGADTQYF
NA	many	TRBJ1-4	TRBV7-9	TGTGCCAGCAGCTACCTCAGGGAAACTAATGAAAAACTGTTTTTT	CASSYLRETNEKLFF
TRBD2	NA	TRBJ2-6	TRBV24-1	TGTGCCACCAGTATAGCGGGAGGGGCCAACGTCCTGACTTTC	CATSIAGGANVLTF
NA	NA	TRBJ2-1	TRBV3-2	TGTGCCAGCAGCCAATGCGGGGGGGATTACAATGAGCAGTTCTTC	CASSQCGGDYNEQFF